This T cell receptor (beta chain) was documented in a study of blood T cell repertoires in COVID-19. Across the study: Researchers got acute and convalescent COVID-19 samples from the United States, Italy and Spain.

CDR3 size: 13 residues. The V gene's germline CDR1 is SGHRS and CDR2 YFSETQ. Deletions cut 5 bases from V and 4 bases from J, with 12 bases between. Profiled with immunoSEQ multiplex PCR; TCRdb holds only in-frame clones, not every one. This sample has roughly 150,000 clones, with about 87% found just once. This receptor was obtained from a woman at least 80 years old with acute or convalescent COVID-19. Sequenced: peripheral blood. V usage is TRBV5-1 and J usage is TRBJ1-2, with a weak D call TRBD1 (6 bases). In DNA form, the CDR3 reads TGCGCCAGCAGGCCCGGGACACCCTATGGCTACACCTTC. Protein sequence: CASRPGTPYGYTF.